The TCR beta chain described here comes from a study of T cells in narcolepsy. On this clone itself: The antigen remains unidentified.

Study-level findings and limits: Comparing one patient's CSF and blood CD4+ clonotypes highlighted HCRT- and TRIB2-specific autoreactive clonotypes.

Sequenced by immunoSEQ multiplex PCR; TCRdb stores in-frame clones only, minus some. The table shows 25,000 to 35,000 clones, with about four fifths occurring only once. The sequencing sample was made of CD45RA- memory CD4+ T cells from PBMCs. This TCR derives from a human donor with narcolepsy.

The CDR3 nucleotides read TGTGCCAGCAGTCCTAGACAGGGTTTCAATGAGCAGTTCTTC. Translated: CASSPRQGFNEQFF. The gene calls are TRBV28 and TRBJ2-1; 7 bases agree with TRBD1. The CDR3 loop spans 14 amino acids. Germline V lookup: CDR1 MDHEN, CDR2 SYDVKM. Unmatched junction bases numbered 7, after V lost 5 bases and J lost 6 bases.